This T cell receptor beta chain was sequenced during a study of blood T cell repertoires in COVID-19. Background on the study: The origin of the acute and convalescent COVID-19 samples was the United States, Italy and Spain.

Using immunoSEQ multiplex PCR, the repertoire was profiled, and TCRdb retains in-frame clones only, with some absent. Among around 60,000 clones, more than 75% were seen once, and the ten largest hold roughly 6.9%. The germline V gene has CDR1 SGHDN and CDR2 FVKESK. Trimming stripped 8 bases from V and 1 base from J, with 11 bases between. This CDR3 region has 13 residues. The receptor comes from a man between 60 and 75 years old with acute or convalescent COVID-19. The sequenced sample consisted of peripheral blood. The V gene is TRBV14, the J gene TRBJ2-5, with D tentatively TRBD1 (6 bases). CDR3 nucleotide sequence: TGTGCCAGCTCCGGACAGATCCAAGAGACCCAGTACTTC. It codes for CASSGQIQETQYF.